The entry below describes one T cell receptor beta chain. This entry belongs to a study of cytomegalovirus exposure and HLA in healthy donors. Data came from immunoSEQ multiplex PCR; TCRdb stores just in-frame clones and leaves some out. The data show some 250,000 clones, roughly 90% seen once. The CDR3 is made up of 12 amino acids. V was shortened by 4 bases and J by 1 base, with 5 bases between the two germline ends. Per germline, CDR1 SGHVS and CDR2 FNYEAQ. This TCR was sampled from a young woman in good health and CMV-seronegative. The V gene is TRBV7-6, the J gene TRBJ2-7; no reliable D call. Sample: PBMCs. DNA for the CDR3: TGTGCCAGCAGCTCGGTATCCTACGAGCAGTACTTC. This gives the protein CASSSVSYEQYF.